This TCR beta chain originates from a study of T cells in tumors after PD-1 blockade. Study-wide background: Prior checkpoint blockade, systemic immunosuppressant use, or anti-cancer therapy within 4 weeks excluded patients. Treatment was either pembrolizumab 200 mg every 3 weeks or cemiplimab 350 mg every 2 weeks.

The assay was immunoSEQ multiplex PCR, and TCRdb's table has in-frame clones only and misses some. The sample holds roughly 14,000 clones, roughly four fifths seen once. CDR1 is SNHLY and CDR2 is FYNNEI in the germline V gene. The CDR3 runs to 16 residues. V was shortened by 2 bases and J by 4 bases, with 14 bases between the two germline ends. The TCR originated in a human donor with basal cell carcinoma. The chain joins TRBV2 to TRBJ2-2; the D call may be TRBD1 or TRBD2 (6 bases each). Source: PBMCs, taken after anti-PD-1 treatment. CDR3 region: CASSEMGRGGTGELFF. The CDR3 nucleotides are TGTGCCAGCAGTGAAATGGGCAGGGGAGGCACCGGGGAGCTGTTTTTT.